This T cell receptor (beta chain) was recovered during a study of persistence of HIV-infected CD4 T cells (TCRdb year 2020). Regarding the research as a whole: The median time participants had been on suppressive ART was under 10 years. For the TCR cluster analysis across participants, about 8 participants were included for CMV and more than 5 participants for Gag. CMV- and HIV-1 Gag-responding CD4+ T cells were isolated from ART-treated individuals so that antigen-driven clonal expansion of HIV-1-infected cells could be examined. Proviral sequencing was used to assess clonality among infected cells, whereas TCRbeta sequencing gauged the clonality of all cells within each sorted population. Peripheral blood samples of up to 180 mL were collected at multiple time points, except for two participants, who underwent leukapheresis at a single time point. Results and caveats for the whole study, not just this receptor: Few individuals were included in the study, and only a limited range of antigens was tested. Because the TCR analyses were done in bulk, restricting them to just the rare CMV-responding cells that actually carried HIV-1 proviruses was not possible. Degenerate expanded CDR3beta sequences were enriched in antigen-responding cells, suggesting convergent selection of CD4+ responses to CMV and Gag. Significantly lower TCRbeta richness was observed in CMV- and Gag-responding cells than in anti-CD3/anti-CD28-responding cells, and higher oligoclonality was observed in CMV-responding cells than in CD3/CD28-stimulated and Gag-responding cells. Within the same sorted populations, TCR oligoclonality correlated with proviral oligoclonality.

On this clone itself: No antigen is known for it. No base-level quality is on record; no much larger clone is a single base apart.

TCRbeta repertoires were sequenced from genomic DNA with the immunoSEQ hsTCRB assay version 4 in survey mode. For TCRbeta sequencing, genomic DNA was diluted to around 10 ng/uL, and up to 1 ug was used per sample. For the original study's pipeline: Analysis of the TCRbeta data was done in ImmunoSeq Analyzer 3.0, and diversity was computed on productive nucleotide rearrangements. Lower-bound TCR diversity was estimated with the improved Chao index, and clonality with the Gini coefficient using the Immunarch R package. Different nucleotide rearrangements encoding the same CDR3beta amino acid sequence were counted as distinct clonotypes. TCRbeta sequences significantly enriched in antigen-responding cells relative to anti-CD3/anti-CD28-activated cells were identified by differential abundance analysis. TCRs were clustered by predicted peptide-MHC specificity with GLIPH2, both within individual participants and across merged participant data sets. TCRdb took this table from immuneACCESS and kept in-frame rearrangements with V and J called. Such tables lack part of the clones; where checked against another copy, unresolved V genes explain under half of the gap, and the rest is unexplained. That table gives V, J and clone size, and the DNA gave D and trimming. The sample records roughly 13,000 clones, 66% of which are singletons. The ten most abundant clones make up 6.9% of the sample.

In light of the paper, this sample's treatment or condition label describes: suppressive antiretroviral therapy. A pool of overlapping HIV-1 Gag 15-mer peptides, at approximately 0.95 ug per peptide per mL, was used to stimulate the cells. CD4+ T cells that responded were sorted based on upregulation of both CD40 ligand and CD69. Participants were HIV-1-infected adults who started suppressive ART during chronic infection. For at least 4 years, participants had undetectable plasma HIV-1 RNA, below 50 copies/mL. To be included, a participant needed positive CMV serology and a CD4+ T cell count above 400 cells/uL. Before stimulation, PBMCs were isolated using density centrifugation and then depleted of CD8+ T cells. For about 17 hours, the CD8-depleted PBMCs were stimulated with anti-CD28/CD49d costimulation, a CD40-blocking antibody, and enfuvirtide to prevent new infections. Sorting was done on either a Beckman Coulter MoFlo Legacy or an XDP sorter, and propidium iodide was used to exclude dead cells. For samples with more than one million cells, genomic DNA was extracted with the QIAamp DNA Mini Kit, and for all other samples the Quick-DNA Microprep Kit was used.

From the cysteine up to the phenylalanine, the CDR3 has a length of 14 residues. Only CDR3 DNA is held: 42 bases, read in frame from base 1. V was cut back by 5 bases and J by 0 bases, leaving a gap of 12 bases between them. CDR1 SQVTM and CDR2 ANQGSEA are derived from the germline V gene. This clonotype was obtained from an adult man with HIV who was CMV-seropositive. The receptor chain draws on TRBV29-1 and TRBJ2-3, with an unclear D gene assignment. The material sequenced was CD4+ T cells sorted from PBMCs after approximately 20-hour stimulation, taken from a patient who received antiretroviral therapy. Explained via the paper, the cell subset or site label denotes: CD40L+CD69+ CD4 T cells responding to HIV-1 Gag peptides. The sequence in DNA is TGCAGCGTTTGGGGTACAGATAGCACAGATACGCAGTATTTT. It translates to CSVWGTDSTDTQYF.